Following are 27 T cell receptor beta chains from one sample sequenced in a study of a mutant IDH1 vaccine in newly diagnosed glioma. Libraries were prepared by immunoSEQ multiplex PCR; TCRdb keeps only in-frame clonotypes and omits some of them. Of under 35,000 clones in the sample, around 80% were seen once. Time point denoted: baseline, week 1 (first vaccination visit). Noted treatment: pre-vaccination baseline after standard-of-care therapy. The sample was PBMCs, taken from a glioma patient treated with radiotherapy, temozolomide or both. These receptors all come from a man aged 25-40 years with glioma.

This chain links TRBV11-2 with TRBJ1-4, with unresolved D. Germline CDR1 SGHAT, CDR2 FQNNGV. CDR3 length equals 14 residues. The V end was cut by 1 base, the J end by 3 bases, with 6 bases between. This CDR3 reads CASSLVSPNEKLFF. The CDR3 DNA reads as TGTGCCAGCAGCTTAGTGAGTCCTAATGAAAAACTGTTTTTT.

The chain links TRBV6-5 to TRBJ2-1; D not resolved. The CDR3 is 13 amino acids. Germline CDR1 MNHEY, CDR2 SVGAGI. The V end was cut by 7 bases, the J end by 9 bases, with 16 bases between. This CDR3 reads CASTLSYNGEQFF. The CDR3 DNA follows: TGTGCCAGCACCCTTTCCTACAATGGTGAGCAGTTCTTC.

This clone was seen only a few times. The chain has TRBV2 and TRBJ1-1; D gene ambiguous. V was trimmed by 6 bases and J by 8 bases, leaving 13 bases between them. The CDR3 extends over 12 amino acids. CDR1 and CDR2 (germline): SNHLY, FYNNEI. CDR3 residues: CASSADPPEAFF. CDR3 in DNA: TGTGCCAGCAGCGCGGATCCACCCGAAGCTTTCTTT.

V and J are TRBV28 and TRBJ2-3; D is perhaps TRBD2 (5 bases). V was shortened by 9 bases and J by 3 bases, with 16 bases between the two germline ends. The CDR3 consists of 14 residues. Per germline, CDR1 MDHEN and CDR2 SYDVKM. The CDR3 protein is CASSPVRGTDTQYF. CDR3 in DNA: TGTGCCAGTTCCCCCGTTCGAGGGACAGATACGCAGTATTTT.

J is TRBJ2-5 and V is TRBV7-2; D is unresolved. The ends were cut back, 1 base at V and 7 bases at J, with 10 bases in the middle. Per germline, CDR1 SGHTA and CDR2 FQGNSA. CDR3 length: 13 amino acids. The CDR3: CASSLEVPRTQYF. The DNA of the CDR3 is TGTGCCAGCAGCTTAGAGGTCCCGAGGACCCAGTACTTC.

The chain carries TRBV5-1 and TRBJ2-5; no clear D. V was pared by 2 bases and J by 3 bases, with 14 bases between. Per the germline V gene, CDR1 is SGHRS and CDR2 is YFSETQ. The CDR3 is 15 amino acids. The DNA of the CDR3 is TGCGCCAGCAGCTTAGACGGATTTGGGAAAGAGACCCAGTACTTC. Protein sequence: CASSLDGFGKETQYF.

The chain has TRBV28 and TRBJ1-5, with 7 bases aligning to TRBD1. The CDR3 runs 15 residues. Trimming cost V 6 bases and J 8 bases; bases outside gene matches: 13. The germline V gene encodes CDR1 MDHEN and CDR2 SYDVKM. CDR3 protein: CASSPSGTVIKPQHF. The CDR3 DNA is TGTGCCAGCAGCCCCTCGGGGACAGTTATTAAGCCCCAGCATTTT.

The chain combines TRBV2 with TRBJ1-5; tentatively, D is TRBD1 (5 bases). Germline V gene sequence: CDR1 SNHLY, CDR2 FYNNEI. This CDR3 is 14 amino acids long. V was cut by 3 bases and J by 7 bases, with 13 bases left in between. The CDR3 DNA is TGTGCCAGCAGTGAGGGGCTTTTTATCCAGCCCCAGCATTTT. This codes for CASSEGLFIQPQHF.

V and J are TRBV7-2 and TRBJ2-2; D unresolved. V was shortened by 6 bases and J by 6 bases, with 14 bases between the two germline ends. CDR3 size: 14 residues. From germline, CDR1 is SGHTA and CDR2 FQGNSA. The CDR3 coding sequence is TGTGCCAGCAGACCGGACCCGACGTCCGGGGAGCTGTTTTTT. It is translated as CASRPDPTSGELFF.

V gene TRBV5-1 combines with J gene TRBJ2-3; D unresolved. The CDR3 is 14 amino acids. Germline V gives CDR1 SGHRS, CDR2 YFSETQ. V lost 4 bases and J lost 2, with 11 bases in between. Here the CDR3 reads CASSPDLNTDTQYF. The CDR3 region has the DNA TGCGCCAGCAGCCCCGACTTGAACACAGATACGCAGTATTTT.

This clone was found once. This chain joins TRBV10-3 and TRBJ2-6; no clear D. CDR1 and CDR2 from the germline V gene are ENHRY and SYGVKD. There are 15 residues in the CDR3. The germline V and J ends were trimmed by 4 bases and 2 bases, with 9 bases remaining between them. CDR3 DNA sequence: TGTGCCATCAGTGGGGGTAGGCCTGGGGCCAACGTCCTGACTTTC. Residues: CAISGGRPGANVLTF.

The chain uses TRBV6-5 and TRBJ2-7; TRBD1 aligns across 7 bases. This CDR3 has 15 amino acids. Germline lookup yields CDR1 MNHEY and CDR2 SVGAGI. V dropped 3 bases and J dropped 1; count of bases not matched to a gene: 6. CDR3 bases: TGTGCCAGCAGTTATAGGGGACAGCCTTCCTACGAGCAGTACTTC. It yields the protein CASSYRGQPSYEQYF.

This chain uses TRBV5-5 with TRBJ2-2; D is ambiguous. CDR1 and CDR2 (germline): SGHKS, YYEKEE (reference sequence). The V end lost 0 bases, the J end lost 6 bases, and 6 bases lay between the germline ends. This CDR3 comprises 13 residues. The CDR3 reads CASSLEAAGELFF. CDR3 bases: TGTGCCAGCAGCTTGGAGGCGGCCGGGGAGCTGTTTTTT. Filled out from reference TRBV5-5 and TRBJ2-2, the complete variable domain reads DAGVTQSPTHLIKTRGQQVTLRCSPISGHKSVSWYQQVLGQGPQFIFQYYEKEERGRGNFPDRFSARQFPNYSSELNVNALLLGDSALYLCASSLEAAGELFFGEGSRLTVL.

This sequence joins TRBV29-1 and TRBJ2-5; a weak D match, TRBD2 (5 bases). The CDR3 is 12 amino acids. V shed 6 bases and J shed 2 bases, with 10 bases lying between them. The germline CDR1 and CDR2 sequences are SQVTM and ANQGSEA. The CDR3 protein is CSVLRGQETQYF. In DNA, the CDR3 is TGCAGCGTGCTGAGAGGGCAAGAGACCCAGTACTTC.

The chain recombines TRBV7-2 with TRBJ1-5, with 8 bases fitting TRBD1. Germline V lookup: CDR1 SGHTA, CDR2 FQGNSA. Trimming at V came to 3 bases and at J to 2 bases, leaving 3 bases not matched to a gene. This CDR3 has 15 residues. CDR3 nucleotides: TGTGCCAGCAGCTTCTTGACAGGGGGCAATCAGCCCCAGCATTTT. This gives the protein CASSFLTGGNQPQHF. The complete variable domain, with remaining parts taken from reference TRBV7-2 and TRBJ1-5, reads GAGVSQSPSNKVTEKGKDVELRCDPISGHTALYWYRQSLGQGLEFLIYFQGNSAPDKSGLPSDRFSAERTGGSVSTLTIQRTQQEDSAVYLCASSFLTGGNQPQHFGDGTRLSIL.

The chain's CDR3 is CASTGKAYEQYF. CDR3 nucleotide sequence: TGTGCCAGCACAGGGAAGGCCTACGAGCAGTACTTC. The chain employs TRBV25-1 and TRBJ2-7, with D possibly TRBD1 on 5 matching bases. Germline values: CDR1 MGHDK, CDR2 SYGVNS. Deletions cut 7 bases from V and 2 bases from J, with 9 bases between. The CDR3 is 12 amino acids.

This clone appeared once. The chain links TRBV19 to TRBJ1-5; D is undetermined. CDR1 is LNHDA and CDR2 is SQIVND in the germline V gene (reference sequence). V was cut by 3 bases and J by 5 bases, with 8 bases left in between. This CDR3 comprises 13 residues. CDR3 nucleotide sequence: TGTGCCAGTAGTATTGGTATGTATCAGCCCCAGCATTTT. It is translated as CASSIGMYQPQHF. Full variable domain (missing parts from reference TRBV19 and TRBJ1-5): DGGITQSPKYLFRKEGQNVTLSCEQNLNHDAMYWYRQDPGQGLRLIYYSQIVNDFQKGDIAEGYSVSREKKESFPLTVTSAQKNPTAFYLCASSIGMYQPQHFGDGTRLSIL.

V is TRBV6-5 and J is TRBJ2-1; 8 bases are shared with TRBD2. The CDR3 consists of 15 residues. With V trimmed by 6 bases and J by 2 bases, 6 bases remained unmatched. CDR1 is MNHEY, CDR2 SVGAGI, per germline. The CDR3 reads CASRSLAGPYNEQFF. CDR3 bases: TGTGCCAGCAGGTCCCTAGCGGGCCCCTACAATGAGCAGTTCTTC.

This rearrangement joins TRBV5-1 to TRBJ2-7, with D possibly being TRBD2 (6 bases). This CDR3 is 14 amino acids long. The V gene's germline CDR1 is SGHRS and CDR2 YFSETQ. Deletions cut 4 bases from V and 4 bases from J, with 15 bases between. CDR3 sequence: CASSPRDGGYEQYF. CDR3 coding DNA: TGCGCCAGCAGCCCGCGGGACGGAGGTTACGAGCAGTACTTC.

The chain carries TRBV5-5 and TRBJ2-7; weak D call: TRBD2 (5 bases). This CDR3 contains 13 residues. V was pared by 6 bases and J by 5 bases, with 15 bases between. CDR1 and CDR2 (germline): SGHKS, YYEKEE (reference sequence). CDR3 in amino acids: CASISRGAHEQYF. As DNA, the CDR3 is TGTGCCAGCATATCTCGGGGAGCCCACGAGCAGTACTTC.

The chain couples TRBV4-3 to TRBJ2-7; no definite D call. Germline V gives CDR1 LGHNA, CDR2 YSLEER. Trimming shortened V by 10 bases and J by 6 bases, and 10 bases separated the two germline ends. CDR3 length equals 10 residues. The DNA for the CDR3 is TGCGCCACCCGAGAGGCCGAGCAGTACTTC. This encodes CATREAEQYF.

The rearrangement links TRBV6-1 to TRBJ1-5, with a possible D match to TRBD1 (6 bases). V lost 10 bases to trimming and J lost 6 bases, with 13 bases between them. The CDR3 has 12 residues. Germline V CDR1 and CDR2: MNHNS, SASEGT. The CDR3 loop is CAIHRVGQPQHF. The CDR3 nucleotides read TGTGCCATCCACAGGGTGGGTCAGCCCCAGCATTTT.

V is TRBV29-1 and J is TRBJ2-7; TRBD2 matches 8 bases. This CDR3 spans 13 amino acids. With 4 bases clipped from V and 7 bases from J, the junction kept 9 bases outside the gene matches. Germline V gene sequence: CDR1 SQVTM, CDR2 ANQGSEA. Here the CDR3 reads CSVASGYLVEQYF. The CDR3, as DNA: TGCAGCGTTGCTAGCGGGTATTTGGTGGAGCAGTACTTC.

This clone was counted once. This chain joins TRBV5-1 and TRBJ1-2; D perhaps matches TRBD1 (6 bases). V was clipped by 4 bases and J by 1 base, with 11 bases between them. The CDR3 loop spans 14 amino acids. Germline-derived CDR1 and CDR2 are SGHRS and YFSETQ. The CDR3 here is CASSEDSYNYGYTF. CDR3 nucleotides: TGCGCCAGCAGCGAGGACAGTTATAACTATGGCTACACCTTC. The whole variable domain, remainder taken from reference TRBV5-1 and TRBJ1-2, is KAGVTQTPRYLIKTRGQQVTLSCSPISGHRSVSWYQQTPGQGLQFLFEYFSETQRNKGNFPGRFSGRQFSNSRSEMNVSTLELGDSALYLCASSEDSYNYGYTFGSGTRLTVV.

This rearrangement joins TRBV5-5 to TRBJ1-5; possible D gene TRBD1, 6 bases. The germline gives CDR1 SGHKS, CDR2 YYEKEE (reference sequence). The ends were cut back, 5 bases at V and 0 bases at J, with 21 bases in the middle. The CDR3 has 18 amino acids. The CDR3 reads CASSERTANIVSNQPQHF. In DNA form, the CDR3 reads TGTGCCAGCAGTGAAAGGACAGCCAATATCGTTAGCAATCAGCCCCAGCATTTT.

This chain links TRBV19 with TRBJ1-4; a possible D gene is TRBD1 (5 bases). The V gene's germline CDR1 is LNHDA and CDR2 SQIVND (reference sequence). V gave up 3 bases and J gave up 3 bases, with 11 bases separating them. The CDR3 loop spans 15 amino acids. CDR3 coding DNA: TGTGCCAGTAGTATGGGGGGACTTTCTAATGAAAAACTGTTTTTT. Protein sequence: CASSMGGLSNEKLFF.

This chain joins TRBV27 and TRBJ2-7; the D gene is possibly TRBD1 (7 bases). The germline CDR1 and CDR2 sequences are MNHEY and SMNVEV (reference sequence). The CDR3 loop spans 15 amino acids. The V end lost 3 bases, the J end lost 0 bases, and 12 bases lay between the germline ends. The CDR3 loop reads CASSLRDSISYEQYF. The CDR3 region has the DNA TGTGCCAGCAGTTTGCGGGACAGTATCTCCTACGAGCAGTACTTC.